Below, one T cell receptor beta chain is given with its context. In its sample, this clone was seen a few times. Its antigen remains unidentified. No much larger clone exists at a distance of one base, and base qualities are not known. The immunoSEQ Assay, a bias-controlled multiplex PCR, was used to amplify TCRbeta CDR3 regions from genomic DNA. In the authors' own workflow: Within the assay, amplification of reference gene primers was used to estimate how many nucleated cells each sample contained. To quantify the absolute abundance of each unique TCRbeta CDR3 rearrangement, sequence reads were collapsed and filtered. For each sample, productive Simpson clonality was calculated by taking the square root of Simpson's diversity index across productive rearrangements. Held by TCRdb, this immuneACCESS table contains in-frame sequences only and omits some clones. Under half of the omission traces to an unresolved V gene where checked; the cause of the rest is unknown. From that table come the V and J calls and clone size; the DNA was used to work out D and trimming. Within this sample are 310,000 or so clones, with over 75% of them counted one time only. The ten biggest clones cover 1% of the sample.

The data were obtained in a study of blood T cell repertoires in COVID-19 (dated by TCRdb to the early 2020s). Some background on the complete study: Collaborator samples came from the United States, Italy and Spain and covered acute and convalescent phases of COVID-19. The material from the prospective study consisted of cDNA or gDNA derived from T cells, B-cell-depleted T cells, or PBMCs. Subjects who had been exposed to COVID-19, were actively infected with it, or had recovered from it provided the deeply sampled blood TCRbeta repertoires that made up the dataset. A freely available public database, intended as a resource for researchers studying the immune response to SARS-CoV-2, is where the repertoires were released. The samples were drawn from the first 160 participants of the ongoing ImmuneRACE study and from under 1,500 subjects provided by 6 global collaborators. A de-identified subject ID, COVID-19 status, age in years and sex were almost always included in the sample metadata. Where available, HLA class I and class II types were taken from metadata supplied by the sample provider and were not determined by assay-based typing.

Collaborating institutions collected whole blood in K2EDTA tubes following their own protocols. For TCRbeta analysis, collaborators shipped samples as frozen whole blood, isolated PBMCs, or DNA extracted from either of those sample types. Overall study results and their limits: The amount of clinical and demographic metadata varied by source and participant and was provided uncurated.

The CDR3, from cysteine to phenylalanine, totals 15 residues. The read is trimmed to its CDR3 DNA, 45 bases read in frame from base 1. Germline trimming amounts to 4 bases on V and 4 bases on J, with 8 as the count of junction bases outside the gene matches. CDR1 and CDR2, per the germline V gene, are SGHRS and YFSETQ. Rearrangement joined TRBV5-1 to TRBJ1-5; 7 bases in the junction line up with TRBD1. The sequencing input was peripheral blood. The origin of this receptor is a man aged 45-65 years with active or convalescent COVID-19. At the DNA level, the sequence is TGCGCCAGCAGCCCAGAGACAGGGTCGAATCAGCCCCAGCATTTT. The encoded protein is CASSPETGSNQPQHF.